These 30 T cell receptor beta chains share one sample of origin, sequenced in a study of sequential checkpoint blockade in melanoma (dated by TCRdb to between 2018 and 2021). The treatment or condition label here, explained by the study, means: randomized to nivolumab then ipilimumab (arm A) or the reverse (arm B). Receptors were amplified or captured by the immunoSEQ multiplex PCR assay. The clones in this table, taken by TCRdb from immuneACCESS, are in-frame only. Not every clone is retained; where verified, under half of the shortfall comes from an unresolved V gene, and the cause of the rest is unknown. This sample is represented by some 10,000 clones; 60% to 75% of them were singletons. The ten most abundant clones make up 35% to 40% of the sample. Sequences were derived from CD8+ T cells sorted from blood (inferred from file names), sampled from a patient given nivolumab and ipilimumab in sequence. These receptors all stem from a human donor with melanoma.

The rearrangement joins TRBV9 to TRBJ1-2; TRBD1 aligns across 9 bases. The germline gives CDR1 SGDLS, CDR2 YYNGEE. The CDR3 is 15 residues long. The ends lost 2 bases at V and 0 bases at J; junction bases unmatched: 2. CDR3 coding DNA: TGTGCCAGCAGCGTTACAGGGGGCACTAACTATGGCTACACCTTC. Amino acids: CASSVTGGTNYGYTF.

This chain uses TRBV7-2 with TRBJ2-7; weak D call: TRBD2 (6 bases). The germline V gene has CDR1 SGHTA and CDR2 FQGNSA. There are 13 residues in the CDR3. Trimming removed 5 bases at V and 4 bases at J, with 12 bases between. CDR3 sequence (DNA): TGTGCCAGCAGCACGATGGGAGGTTACGAGCAGTACTTC. Its protein product is CASSTMGGYEQYF.

The V and J genes are TRBV7-9 and TRBJ2-3; 7 bases fit TRBD1. The CDR3 contains 12 residues. CDR1 and CDR2 (germline): SEHNR, FQNEAQ (reference sequence). Trimming at V came to 8 bases and at J to 4 bases, leaving 3 bases not matched to a gene. The CDR3 coding sequence is TGTGCCAGCCGAACAGGGGCAGATACGCAGTATTTT. Translation gives CASRTGADTQYF.

This rearrangement joins TRBV7-6 to TRBJ2-4; 7 positions agree with TRBD1. J lost 2 bases, V lost 5 bases, and 12 bases had no gene match. Germline V lookup: CDR1 SGHVS, CDR2 FNYEAQ. The CDR3 runs to 17 residues. DNA for the CDR3: TGTGCCAGCAGCCAAAAGACAGGGCAGGATCCCAAAAACATTCAGTACTTC. This gives the protein CASSQKTGQDPKNIQYF.

V gene TRBV27 combines with J gene TRBJ1-2; D perhaps matches TRBD1 (5 bases). CDR1 is MNHEY and CDR2 is SMNVEV in the germline V gene (reference sequence). The CDR3 totals 14 residues. V lost 6 bases, J lost 4 bases, and 15 bases lay in between. The chain's CDR3 is CASRGDSNLYGYTF. CDR3 DNA sequence: TGTGCCAGCAGGGGCGACAGCAACCTCTATGGCTACACCTTC.

The chain links TRBV6-1 to TRBJ2-2; possibly TRBD2 for D (6 bases). V lost 8 bases to trimming and J lost 4 bases, with 14 bases between them. Germline CDR1 and CDR2: MNHNS and SASEGT. The CDR3 is 14 amino acids. The CDR3 protein is CASRVGGATGELFF. CDR3 coding DNA: TGTGCCAGCCGCGTTGGAGGGGCCACCGGGGAGCTGTTTTTT.

V gene TRBV7-8 combines with J gene TRBJ1-6; the D gene is possibly TRBD1 (5 bases). Between the trimmed V and J ends, which lost 6 bases and 10 bases, there was a span of 13 bases. Germline CDR1 is SGHVS and CDR2 is FQNEAQ. The CDR3 contains 13 residues. CDR3 sequence reads: CASSPGGLSPLHF. The CDR3 nucleotides are TGTGCCAGCAGTCCCGGGGGGTTATCACCCCTCCACTTT.

The count of this clone is one. This rearrangement joins TRBV29-1 to TRBJ1-2; D possibly corresponds to TRBD1 (6 bases). There are 16 residues in the CDR3. The V gene lost 3 bases and the J gene lost 3 bases, with 20 bases spanning the gap. Germline V CDR1 and CDR2: SQVTM, ANQGSEA. This chain's CDR3 is CSVEGQLQGWDYGYTF. For the CDR3, the DNA is TGCAGCGTTGAGGGCCAGTTACAGGGCTGGGACTATGGCTACACCTTC.

This clone was seen a handful of times. The chain employs TRBV11-2 and TRBJ2-7; D is perhaps TRBD1 (6 bases). V was clipped by 1 base and J by 2 bases, with 6 bases between them. The germline V gene encodes CDR1 SGHAT and CDR2 FQNNGV. The CDR3 extends over 13 amino acids. In DNA form, the CDR3 reads TGTGCCAGCAGCTTAGCAGGGGCCTACGAGCAGTACTTC. Its protein product is CASSLAGAYEQYF. The full variable domain, rest sourced from reference TRBV11-2 and TRBJ2-7, is EAGVAQSPRYKIIEKRQSVAFWCNPISGHATLYWYQQILGQGPKLLIQFQNNGVVDDSQLPKDRFSAERLKGVDSTLKIQPAKLEDSAVYLCASSLAGAYEQYFGPGTRLTVT.

V gene TRBV6-5 combines with J gene TRBJ1-2; 10 nucleotides match TRBD1. Trimming cost V 0 bases and J 7 bases; bases outside gene matches: 5. Per germline, CDR1 MNHEY and CDR2 SVGAGI. This CDR3 comprises 15 residues. In DNA form, the CDR3 reads TGTGCCAGCAGTTACTCGATCGGGACAGGGGTTGGCTACACCTTC. Protein: CASSYSIGTGVGYTF.

The chain combines TRBV9 with TRBJ2-7; 10 nucleotides align to TRBD1. Germline trimming cut 3 bases from V and 6 bases from J; bases unmatched to any gene: 3. The CDR3 consists of 13 residues. Germline lookup yields CDR1 SGDLS and CDR2 YYNGEE. The CDR3, as DNA: TGTGCCAGCAGCGCCCGGACAGGGGGCGAGCAGTACTTC. Amino acids: CASSARTGGEQYF.

The chain has TRBV27 and TRBJ2-5, with D tentatively TRBD2 (5 bases). Trimming took 5 bases from V and 4 from J, leaving 17 bases between them. CDR3 size: 15 residues. The germline V gene has CDR1 MNHEY and CDR2 SMNVEV (reference sequence). Here the CDR3 reads CASSETRAGGETQYF. CDR3 DNA: TGTGCCAGCAGTGAGACCCGGGCCGGAGGAGAGACCCAGTACTTC.

The chain employs TRBV6-4 and TRBJ2-2; 8 bases are shared with TRBD1. In germline, CDR1 is MRHNA, CDR2 SNTAGT. The junction had 9 bases not matched to a gene; V was cut back by 8 bases and J by 7 bases. The CDR3 covers 14 residues. The CDR3 loop is CASSGQGDGGELFF. The CDR3 coding sequence is TGTGCCAGCTCCGGACAGGGCGACGGCGGGGAGCTGTTTTTT.

In its sample, this clone was seen a few times. This chain joins TRBV15 and TRBJ1-2; D perhaps matches TRBD1 (6 bases). There are 14 residues in the CDR3. Germline CDR1 reads LNHNV; CDR2 reads YYDKDF (reference sequence). The V end was cut by 3 bases, the J end by 5 bases, with 13 bases between. CDR3 protein: CATSSRTVEYGYTF. The DNA of the CDR3 is TGTGCCACCAGCAGCAGGACAGTTGAGTATGGCTACACCTTC.

This clone was recorded only once. The rearrangement uses TRBV6-6 and TRBJ2-5; the D is unclear. Germline V gives CDR1 MNHNY, CDR2 SVGAGI (reference sequence). Trimming removed 4 bases at V and 5 bases at J, with 8 bases between. The CDR3 consists of 12 residues. The CDR3 loop reads CASSSLGETQYF. CDR3 nucleotide sequence: TGTGCCAGCAGTTCCCTCGGGGAGACCCAGTACTTC.

This clone has just a few counts. This chain uses TRBV7-2 with TRBJ1-1; TRBD1 matches at 10 bases. Germline CDR1 reads SGHTA; CDR2 reads FQGNSA. The CDR3 length is 17 residues. V trimming: 4 bases; J trimming: 0 bases; junction bases outside the gene matches: 8. The CDR3 loop reads CASSWETGGPLNTEAFF. Here the CDR3 DNA reads TGTGCCAGCAGCTGGGAGACAGGGGGCCCATTGAACACTGAAGCTTTCTTT.

The chain couples TRBV13 to TRBJ1-1, with D tentatively TRBD1 (5 bases). The CDR3 runs to 16 residues. CDR1 and CDR2 (germline): PRHDT, FYEKMQ (reference sequence). V gave up 5 bases and J gave up 1 base, with 17 bases separating them. DNA for the CDR3: TGTGCCAGCAGCCCTCCATGGGGGGGTGAGAACACTGAAGCTTTCTTT. It specifies CASSPPWGGENTEAFF.

V gene TRBV5-6 combines with J gene TRBJ2-2; TRBD1 agrees at 7 bases. V lost 1 base, J lost 1 base, and 4 bases stayed unmatched. The CDR3 loop spans 16 amino acids. Germline V gene lookup returns CDR1 SGHDT and CDR2 YYEEEE. The CDR3 loop reads CASSLLGQLNTGELFF. In DNA, the CDR3 is TGTGCCAGCAGCTTGTTGGGACAGCTGAACACCGGGGAGCTGTTTTTT.

In the case of this clone: The junction shows a germline mismatch at one end, possibly a read error. The rearrangement uses TRBV7-8 and TRBJ1-4, with D perhaps matching TRBD1 (6 bases). The CDR3 runs 15 residues. The V gene's germline CDR1 is SGHVS and CDR2 FQNEAQ. For the CDR3, the DNA is TGTGTCAGCAGCTTAGAGGGGGAGGGGTTCGAATTCCTGTTTTTT. The encoded protein is CVSSLEGEGFEFLFF.

This chain connects TRBV4-2 to TRBJ2-7; 10 bases line up with TRBD2. There are 15 residues in the CDR3. Losses at the gene ends were 2 bases for V and 0 bases for J; bases not matched to a gene: 1. The germline gives CDR1 LGHNA, CDR2 YNFKEQ. CDR3 DNA: TGTGCCAGCAGCCAACTAGCGGGGGCCTCCTACGAGCAGTACTTC. Translation gives CASSQLAGASYEQYF.

J is TRBJ1-2 and V is TRBV2; 7 positions match TRBD1. There are 14 residues in the CDR3. J gave up 7 bases and V 2 bases, and 7 bases lay outside the gene matches. Germline CDR1 SNHLY, CDR2 FYNNEI. The CDR3 sequence is CASSESSRGFGYTF. For the CDR3, the DNA is TGTGCCAGCAGTGAAAGTAGCAGGGGGTTTGGCTACACCTTC.

This clone was recorded only once. V and J are TRBV27 and TRBJ2-3; 11 bases are shared with TRBD2. CDR3 length equals 17 residues. Looked up from germline, CDR1 is MNHEY and CDR2 is SMNVEV (reference sequence). The V and J ends lost 8 bases and 2 bases, in that order; junction bases with no gene match: 12. This chain's CDR3 is CASGVPGLADTTDTQYF. For the CDR3, the DNA is TGTGCCAGCGGTGTTCCGGGACTAGCGGATACCACAGATACGCAGTATTTT.

The chain couples TRBV7-6 to TRBJ2-7; the match to TRBD2 covers 7 bases. V was pared by 5 bases and J by 5 bases, with 9 bases of the junction left unmatched. This CDR3 is built from 14 residues. The germline CDR1 and CDR2 sequences are SGHVS and FNYEAQ. The CDR3 sequence is CASSGGGSFHEQYF. CDR3 coding DNA: TGTGCCAGCAGCGGGGGGGGGAGTTTCCACGAGCAGTACTTC.

The rearrangement joins TRBV6-1 to TRBJ1-5; TRBD1 agrees at 11 bases. Unmatched junction bases numbered 10, after V lost 4 bases and J lost 2 bases. The CDR3 is 18 amino acids. Looked up from germline, CDR1 is MNHNS and CDR2 is SASEGT. In nucleotides, the CDR3 is TGTGCCAGCAGTGGCCGGGACAGGGGGGTTTGGGGCAATCAGCCCCAGCATTTT. This translates into CASSGRDRGVWGNQPQHF.

This clone showed up just once. The rearrangement links TRBV27 to TRBJ2-7, with D possibly being TRBD1 (7 bases). The V end lost 5 bases, the J end lost 0 bases, and 14 bases lay between the germline ends. Looked up from germline, CDR1 is MNHEY and CDR2 is SMNVEV (reference sequence). The CDR3 length is 15 residues. The chain's CDR3 is CASSESGGTSYEQYF. CDR3 in DNA: TGTGCCAGCAGTGAATCAGGGGGGACCTCCTACGAGCAGTACTTC.

The chain uses TRBV6-5 and TRBJ2-7; D possibly corresponds to TRBD2 (6 bases). CDR1 and CDR2 (germline): MNHEY, SVGAGI. The CDR3 is made up of 14 amino acids. V lost 4 bases and J lost 4, with 14 bases in between. Here the CDR3 DNA reads TGTGCCAGCAGTTCCCGGGACTCCCCTTACGAGCAGTACTTC. Amino acid sequence: CASSSRDSPYEQYF.

This sequence joins TRBV27 and TRBJ2-1; 10 nucleotides match TRBD1. CDR1 and CDR2 from the germline V gene are MNHEY and SMNVEV (reference sequence). V gave up 4 bases and J gave up 7 bases; unmatched junction bases: 7. This CDR3 comprises 15 residues. CDR3 DNA sequence: TGTGCCAGCAGTTCCGGGACAGGGGTTTTAAATGAGCAGTTCTTC. The encoded protein is CASSSGTGVLNEQFF.

The chain joins TRBV11-2 to TRBJ2-5, with TRBD1 matching over 9 bases. Trimming removed 3 bases from V and 5 bases from J; junction bases left unmatched: 7. The germline V gene has CDR1 SGHAT and CDR2 FQNNGV. The length of the CDR3 is 15 residues. The CDR3 nucleotides read TGTGCCAGCAGCTTTGGTACAGGGGGCTGGGAGACCCAGTACTTC. Translated: CASSFGTGGWETQYF.

This clone was counted a few times. The chain has TRBV2 and TRBJ1-2; D may be TRBD1 (5 bases). This CDR3 comprises 12 residues. V was trimmed by 7 bases and J by 2 bases, leaving 8 bases between them. Germline values: CDR1 SNHLY, CDR2 FYNNEI. CDR3 nucleotides: TGTGCCAGCAAGGAGGGGAACTATGGCTACACCTTC. This translates into CASKEGNYGYTF.

This clone was counted a single time. The chain recombines TRBV4-3 with TRBJ2-1; 9 bases are shared with TRBD2. CDR3 size: 15 residues. Germline trimming cut 4 bases from V and 5 bases from J; bases unmatched to any gene: 6. In germline, CDR1 is LGHNA, CDR2 YSLEER. For the CDR3, the DNA is TGCGCCAGCAGCCCCCGACTAGCGGCCCACAATGAGCAGTTCTTC. It yields the protein CASSPRLAAHNEQFF.